These 21 T cell receptor beta chains were sequenced from one sample in a study of cytomegalovirus exposure and HLA in healthy donors. It was with 60 Vbeta and 13 Jbeta primers that the PCR ran. Clones were sequenced by immunoSEQ multiplex PCR, and TCRdb holds only the in-frame ones, with some missing. The table lists 110,000 to 150,000 clones, 70% to 80% of them singletons. Source material: PBMCs. These receptors came from a woman under 30 in good health and CMV-seropositive.

This chain links TRBV6-6 with TRBJ1-6; D might be TRBD1 (5 bases). CDR3 length: 14 residues. Trimming stripped 6 bases from V and 7 bases from J, with 13 bases between. Germline loops: CDR1 MNHNY, CDR2 SVGAGI (reference sequence). The CDR3 coding sequence is TGTGCCAGCAGCCGGGACTCTAACAATTCACCCCTCCACTTT. It specifies CASSRDSNNSPLHF.

This sequence joins TRBV28 and TRBJ2-7; D unresolved. Germline V CDR1 and CDR2: MDHEN, SYDVKM. Trimming cost V 5 bases and J 1 base, with 9 bases left between them. The CDR3 totals 13 residues. The CDR3 reads CASSLRYSYEQYF. CDR3 nucleotides: TGTGCCAGCAGTCTGCGATATTCCTACGAGCAGTACTTC. Complete variable domain (other parts from reference TRBV28 and TRBJ2-7): DVKVTQSSRYLVKRTGEKVFLECVQDMDHENMFWYRQDPGLGLRLIYFSYDVKMKEKGDIPEGYSVSREKKERFSLILESASTNQTSMYLCASSLRYSYEQYFGPGTRLTVT.

The chain joins TRBV6-1 to TRBJ2-2; D ambiguous. Germline CDR1 is MNHNS and CDR2 is SASEGT. V gave up 8 bases and J gave up 5 bases, with 15 bases separating them. There are 14 residues in the CDR3. CDR3 region: CASSLTEFTGELFF. The CDR3 region has the DNA TGTGCCAGCTCCCTGACTGAGTTTACCGGGGAGCTGTTTTTT.

This clone has more than one count but fewer than ten. CDR3 bases: TGTGCCAGCAGCTCAGGGGTGGGCAATCAGCCCCAGCATTTT. This gives the protein CASSSGVGNQPQHF. The rearrangement joins TRBV7-6 to TRBJ1-5, with a tentative D call TRBD1 (6 bases). There are 14 residues in the CDR3. CDR1 and CDR2 (germline): SGHVS, FNYEAQ. V shed 4 bases and J shed 2 bases, with 9 bases lying between them.

The chain recombines TRBV27 with TRBJ1-2; no clear D. The CDR3 loop spans 13 amino acids. Germline CDR1 reads MNHEY; CDR2 reads SMNVEV (reference sequence). Trimming took off 2 bases at V and 2 bases at J, with 6 bases between the two ends. CDR3 loop: CASSLRENYGYTF. DNA of the CDR3: TGTGCCAGCAGTTTAAGGGAGAACTATGGCTACACCTTC.

The rearrangement joins TRBV5-1 to TRBJ1-6, with D unresolved. Trimming pared 6 bases from V and 0 bases from J, leaving 16 bases between. This CDR3 has 17 residues. CDR1 SGHRS and CDR2 YFSETQ come from the germline V gene. CDR3 loop: CASKLGGESSYNSPLHF. The CDR3 coding sequence is TGCGCCAGCAAGCTTGGCGGGGAGAGCTCCTATAATTCACCCCTCCACTTT.

J is TRBJ1-1 and V is TRBV29-1; a possible D gene is TRBD1 (5 bases). This CDR3 is 15 amino acids long. Germline CDR1 is SQVTM and CDR2 is ANQGSEA. Trimming took 3 bases from V and 4 from J, leaving 18 bases between them. CDR3 sequence: CSVEVPQGVSTEAFF. DNA of the CDR3: TGCAGCGTTGAGGTGCCGCAGGGTGTAAGCACTGAAGCTTTCTTT.

The rearrangement uses TRBV19 and TRBJ2-1; D remains ambiguous. CDR1 is LNHDA, CDR2 SQIVND, per germline (reference sequence). V was cut by 5 bases and J by 0 bases, with 14 bases left in between. The CDR3 has 16 amino acids. DNA for the CDR3: TGTGCCAGTAGTCTCAGACTCATAGCCTCCTACAATGAGCAGTTCTTC. Translated, it gives CASSLRLIASYNEQFF.

This clone occurred a few times. This chain uses TRBV14 with TRBJ1-2, with D unclear. This CDR3 is built from 14 residues. V was cut by 6 bases and J by 7 bases, with 18 bases left in between. The V gene's germline CDR1 is SGHDN and CDR2 FVKESK. CDR3 region: CASSERIPHLGYTF. The CDR3 DNA follows: TGTGCCAGCAGTGAGAGGATCCCACACCTTGGCTACACCTTC.

This clone has just a few counts. The CDR3 DNA reads as TGTGCCAGCACTAAAGGGGGGGGTTACTATGGCTACACCTTC. It specifies CASTKGGGYYGYTF. The chain employs TRBV28 and TRBJ1-2, with D possibly matching TRBD1 (6 bases). Trimming cost V 7 bases and J 3 bases, with 15 bases left between them. There are 14 residues in the CDR3. Germline V gene sequence: CDR1 MDHEN, CDR2 SYDVKM.

The rearrangement links TRBV21-1 to TRBJ1-5; the D call in the table, TRBD1, was not verified against the DNA. TRBV21-1 counts as a pseudogene. This CDR3 is built from 13 residues. CDR3 nucleotide sequence: TGTGCCAGCAGGGACAGGGGCAATCAGCCCCAGCATTTT. As protein: CASRDRGNQPQHF.

The rearrangement links TRBV6-5 to TRBJ1-1; D is uncertain. Germline CDR1 and CDR2: MNHEY and SVGAGI. The length of the CDR3 is 13 residues. V shed 0 bases and J shed 6 bases, with 8 bases lying between them. The CDR3, as DNA: TGTGCCAGCAGTTACTCGAGCCCCCCTGAAGCTTTCTTT. It encodes CASSYSSPPEAFF.

The chain is built from TRBV29-1 and TRBJ2-3, with 8 bases identical to TRBD2. With 7 bases clipped from V and 5 bases from J, the junction kept 11 bases outside the gene matches. CDR1 SQVTM and CDR2 ANQGSEA come from the germline V gene. This CDR3 has 14 amino acids. CDR3 residues: CSARPGGAGDTQYF. The CDR3 DNA reads as TGCAGCGCTCGCCCGGGGGGGGCTGGAGATACGCAGTATTTT.

This clone has a handful of counts. J is TRBJ1-1 and V is TRBV14, with 8 bases identical to TRBD1. V shed 4 bases and J 1 base; nucleotides not matched to a gene: 11. The CDR3 consists of 17 residues. Germline V lookup: CDR1 SGHDN, CDR2 FVKESK. The CDR3 is CASSLNGIRGQNTEAFF. In DNA form, the CDR3 reads TGTGCCAGCAGCCTGAACGGTATCAGGGGGCAGAACACTGAAGCTTTCTTT. The full variable domain, its missing parts supplied by reference TRBV14 and TRBJ1-1, is EAGVTQFPSHSVIEKGQTVTLRCDPISGHDNLYWYRRVMGKEIKFLLHFVKESKQDESGMPNNRFLAERTGGTYSTLKVQPAELEDSGVYFCASSLNGIRGQNTEAFFGQGTRLTVV.

Written as DNA, the CDR3 is TGTGCCAGCAGCTTGGTCGGGGACAGGGGGACCAATGAGCAGTTCTTC. It yields the protein CASSLVGDRGTNEQFF. The V call is TRBV7-9, the J call TRBJ2-1; 11 bases agree with TRBD1. Trimming took 3 bases from V and 6 from J; bases not matched to a gene: 7. The CDR3 runs 16 residues. Per germline, CDR1 SEHNR and CDR2 FQNEAQ (reference sequence).

J is TRBJ1-3 and V is TRBV6-1; the D gene is possibly TRBD1 (6 bases). V was trimmed by 4 bases and J by 0 bases, leaving 10 bases between them. Germline CDR1 MNHNS, CDR2 SASEGT. CDR3 length: 15 residues. CDR3 protein: CASSVAGASGNTIYF. In DNA form, the CDR3 reads TGTGCCAGCAGTGTAGCGGGGGCCTCTGGAAACACCATATATTTT.

This clone was picked up a small number of times. This rearrangement joins TRBV6-1 to TRBJ2-2; no firm D call. CDR3 size: 14 residues. V lost 2 bases and J 3 bases, leaving 7 bases between the germline ends. In germline, CDR1 is MNHNS, CDR2 SASEGT. This CDR3 reads CASSEIGDTGELFF. In DNA form, the CDR3 reads TGTGCCAGCAGTGAAATTGGAGACACCGGGGAGCTGTTTTTT.

This chain links TRBV9 with TRBJ2-5, with 10 positions matching TRBD2. The CDR3 runs to 15 residues. V was clipped by 4 bases and J by 5 bases; unmatched bases: 8. Germline lookup yields CDR1 SGDLS and CDR2 YYNGEE. CDR3 nucleotides: TGTGCCAGCAGCATCACTAGCGGGGTATGGGAGACCCAGTACTTC. This sequence encodes CASSITSGVWETQYF.

The V and J genes are TRBV5-1 and TRBJ2-5, with D possibly matching TRBD1 (5 bases). V was clipped by 1 base and J by 2 bases, with 18 bases between them. This CDR3 spans 17 amino acids. Germline V gene data show CDR1 as SGHRS and CDR2 as YFSETQ. CDR3 bases: TGCGCCAGCAGCTTGTGGGCCAGGGCGGCCGAGCAAGAGACCCAGTACTTC. Translating it yields CASSLWARAAEQETQYF.

This clone was counted a few times. The rearrangement links TRBV5-6 to TRBJ2-1; TRBD1 is a possible D gene (6 bases). With 4 bases removed from V and 0 bases from J, the gap between germline ends came to 11 bases. This CDR3 has 15 amino acids. The germline V gene has CDR1 SGHDT and CDR2 YYEEEE. In nucleotides, the CDR3 is TGTGCCAGCAGCCCTGGACAGATCTCCTACAATGAGCAGTTCTTC. Translated, it gives CASSPGQISYNEQFF.

The CDR3 coding sequence is TGTGCCAGCAGTTTAAGGGGCGGTCAGCCCCAGCATTTT. Protein sequence: CASSLRGGQPQHF. V gene TRBV27 combines with J gene TRBJ1-5, with D possibly TRBD1 on 5 matching bases. Between the trimmed V and J ends, which lost 2 bases and 6 bases, there was a span of 8 bases. Germline CDR1 is MNHEY and CDR2 is SMNVEV (reference sequence). The CDR3 is made up of 13 amino acids.